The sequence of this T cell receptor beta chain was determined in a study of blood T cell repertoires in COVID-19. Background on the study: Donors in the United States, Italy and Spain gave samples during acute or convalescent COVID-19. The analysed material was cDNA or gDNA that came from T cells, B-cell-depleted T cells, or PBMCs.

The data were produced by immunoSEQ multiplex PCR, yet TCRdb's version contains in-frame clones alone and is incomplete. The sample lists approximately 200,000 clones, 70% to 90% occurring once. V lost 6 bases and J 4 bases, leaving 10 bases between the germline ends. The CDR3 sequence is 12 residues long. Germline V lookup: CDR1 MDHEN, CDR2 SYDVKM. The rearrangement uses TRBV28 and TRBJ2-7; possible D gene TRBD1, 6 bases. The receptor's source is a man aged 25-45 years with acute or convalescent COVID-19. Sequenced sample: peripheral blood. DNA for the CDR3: TGTGCCAGCAGGATACAGGGTTACGAGCAGTACTTC. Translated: CASRIQGYEQYF.